Listed below are T cell receptor beta chains from one sample, sequenced in a study of Ad26.COV2.S vaccination and SARS-CoV-2 variants. Libraries were prepared by immunoSEQ multiplex PCR; TCRdb keeps only in-frame clonotypes and omits some of them. The sample records about 320,000 clones, around four fifths being singletons. The specimen comprised peripheral blood, sampled in a trial of Ad26.COV2.S vaccine versus placebo. All receptors derive from a person aged 18-60 years who received the Ad26.COV2.S COVID-19 vaccine or a placebo. Both conserved end residues are part of each CDR3. The order of the fields is D gene, V gene, J gene, clone size, CDR3 DNA, CDR3 protein. D genes are given only for firm matches. Clone size is shown for a subset of rows, as once, few, many or a class of expanded clone.

D gene: TRBD1
V gene: TRBV5-4
J gene: TRBJ2-3
clone size: once
CDR3 DNA: TGTGCCAGCAGCCCCGACAGGGTCTCAGATACGCAGTATTTT
CDR3 protein: CASSPDRVSDTQYF

D gene: NA
V gene: TRBV9
J gene: TRBJ2-1
clone size: NA
CDR3 DNA: TGTGCCAGCAGTAAAGACAGCCGCAATGAGCAGTTCTTC
CDR3 protein: CASSKDSRNEQFF

D gene: NA
V gene: TRBV21-1
J gene: TRBJ1-5
clone size: NA
CDR3 DNA: TGTGCCAGCAGCAAAGTTGGGCGACAGGGCGCAAGTCAGCCCCAGCATTTT
CDR3 protein: CASSKVGRQGASQPQHF

D gene: NA
V gene: TRBV27
J gene: TRBJ1-2
clone size: many
CDR3 DNA: TGTGCCAGCAGTTGGGGGAGGGGCCCGGGCTATCGCTACACCTTC
CDR3 protein: CASSWGRGPGYRYTF

D gene: TRBD1
V gene: TRBV5-4
J gene: TRBJ2-5
clone size: NA
CDR3 DNA: TGTGCCAGCAGCTTGGAGGGGGCAGAGACCCAGTACTTC
CDR3 protein: CASSLEGAETQYF

D gene: TRBD1
V gene: TRBV20-1
J gene: TRBJ2-7
clone size: NA
CDR3 DNA: TGCAGTGCTAGTCCTCCGGGACAGACGGGGGAGCAGTACTTC
CDR3 protein: CSASPPGQTGEQYF

D gene: TRBD2
V gene: TRBV6-1
J gene: TRBJ2-6
clone size: NA
CDR3 DNA: TGTGCCAGCAGTGAATCGGGGGGAACCAACGTCCTGACTTTC
CDR3 protein: CASSESGGTNVLTF

D gene: TRBD1
V gene: TRBV7-9
J gene: TRBJ1-2
clone size: NA
CDR3 DNA: TGTGCCAGCAGCCCCGGCCAGGGGGGAGGCTACACCTTC
CDR3 protein: CASSPGQGGGYTF

D gene: NA
V gene: TRBV6-6
J gene: TRBJ1-5
clone size: NA
CDR3 DNA: TGTGCCAGCAGTCTGGACAACAATAGCAATCAGCCCCAGCATTTT
CDR3 protein: CASSLDNNSNQPQHF

D gene: NA
V gene: TRBV19
J gene: TRBJ1-2
clone size: NA
CDR3 DNA: TGTGCCAGTCAGAACGGATATGGCTACACCTTC
CDR3 protein: CASQNGYGYTF

D gene: NA
V gene: TRBV7-3
J gene: TRBJ2-2
clone size: NA
CDR3 DNA: TGTGCCAGCAGCCACCCCACCCTGGCGTCCTCCGGGGAGCTGTTTTTT
CDR3 protein: CASSHPTLASSGELFF

D gene: NA
V gene: TRBV6-5
J gene: TRBJ2-5
clone size: NA
CDR3 DNA: TGTGCCAGCAGGCCCGGGTGGGCGGACCAAGAGACCCAGTACTTC
CDR3 protein: CASRPGWADQETQYF

D gene: NA
V gene: TRBV4-1
J gene: TRBJ2-5
clone size: NA
CDR3 DNA: TGCGCCAGCAGCCAAGTGGGCGCAGGGATTGGCGAGACCCAGTACTTC
CDR3 protein: CASSQVGAGIGETQYF

D gene: NA
V gene: TRBV21-1
J gene: TRBJ1-2
clone size: NA
CDR3 DNA: TGTGCCAGCAATTCCCCTAGAGCTAACTATGGCTACACCTTC
CDR3 protein: CASNSPRANYGYTF

D gene: NA
V gene: TRBV5-1
J gene: TRBJ2-7
clone size: NA
CDR3 DNA: TGCGCCAGCAGACCTGAACTAGGAGGATTGTACGAGCAGTACTTC
CDR3 protein: CASRPELGGLYEQYF

D gene: NA
V gene: TRBV6-5
J gene: TRBJ2-7
clone size: NA
CDR3 DNA: TGTGCCAGCATAAAGTACGAGCAGTACTTC
CDR3 protein: CASIKYEQYF

D gene: NA
V gene: TRBV6-6
J gene: TRBJ1-3
clone size: once
CDR3 DNA: TGTGCCAGCAGTCCAGTAGATTCGGGGCCAGGAACTGGAAACACCATATATTTT
CDR3 protein: CASSPVDSGPGTGNTIYF

D gene: NA
V gene: TRBV7-2
J gene: TRBJ2-5
clone size: NA
CDR3 DNA: TGTGCCAGCAGCTTAGCTCTTCCCTCCGGGCCAAAAAAGACCCAGTACTTC
CDR3 protein: CASSLALPSGPKKTQYF